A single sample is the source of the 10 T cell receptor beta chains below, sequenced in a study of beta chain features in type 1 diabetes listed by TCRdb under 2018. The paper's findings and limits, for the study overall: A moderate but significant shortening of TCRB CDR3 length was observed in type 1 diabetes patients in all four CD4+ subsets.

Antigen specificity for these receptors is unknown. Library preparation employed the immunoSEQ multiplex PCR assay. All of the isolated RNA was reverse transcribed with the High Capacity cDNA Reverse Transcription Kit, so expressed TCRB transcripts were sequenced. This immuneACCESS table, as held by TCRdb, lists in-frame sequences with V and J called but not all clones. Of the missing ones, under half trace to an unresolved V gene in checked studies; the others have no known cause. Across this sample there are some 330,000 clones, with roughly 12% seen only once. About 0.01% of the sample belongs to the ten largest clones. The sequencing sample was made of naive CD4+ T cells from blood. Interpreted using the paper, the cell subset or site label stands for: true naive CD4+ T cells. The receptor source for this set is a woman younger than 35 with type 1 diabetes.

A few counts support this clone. The CDR3 sequence is CASSVVEGSNIQYF. CDR3 coding DNA: TGTGCCAGCAGCGTAGTGGAGGGATCAAACATTCAGTACTTC. V and J are TRBV9 and TRBJ2-4; perhaps TRBD2 as D (6 bases). Germline-derived CDR1 and CDR2 are SGDLS and YYNGEE. V lost 0 bases and J 6 bases, leaving 10 bases between the germline ends. This CDR3 spans 14 amino acids.

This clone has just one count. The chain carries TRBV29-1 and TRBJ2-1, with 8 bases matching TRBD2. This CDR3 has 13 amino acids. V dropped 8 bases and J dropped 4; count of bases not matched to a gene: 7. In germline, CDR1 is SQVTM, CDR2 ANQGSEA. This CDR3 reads CSIVSGKYNEQFF. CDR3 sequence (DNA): TGCAGCATTGTTAGCGGGAAGTACAATGAGCAGTTCTTC.

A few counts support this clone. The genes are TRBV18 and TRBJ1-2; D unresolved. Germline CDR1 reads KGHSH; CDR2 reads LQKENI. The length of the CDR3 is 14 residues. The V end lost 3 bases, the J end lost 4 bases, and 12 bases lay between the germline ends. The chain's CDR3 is CASSPGRESYGYTF. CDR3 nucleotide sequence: TGTGCCAGCTCACCGGGTCGGGAATCCTATGGCTACACCTTC.

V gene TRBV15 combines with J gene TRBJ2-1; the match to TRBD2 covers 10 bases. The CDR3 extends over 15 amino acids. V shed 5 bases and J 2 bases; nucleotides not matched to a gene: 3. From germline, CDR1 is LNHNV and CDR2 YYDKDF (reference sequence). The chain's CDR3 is CATSQAGGAYNEQFF. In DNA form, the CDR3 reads TGTGCCACCAGCCAAGCGGGAGGGGCCTACAATGAGCAGTTCTTC.

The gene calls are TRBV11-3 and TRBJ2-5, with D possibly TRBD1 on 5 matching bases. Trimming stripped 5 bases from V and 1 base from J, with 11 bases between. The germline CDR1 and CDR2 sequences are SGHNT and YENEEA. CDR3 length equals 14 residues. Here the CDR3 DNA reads TGTGCCAGCAGCCAACAGACAGCCCAAGAGACCCAGTACTTC. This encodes CASSQQTAQETQYF.

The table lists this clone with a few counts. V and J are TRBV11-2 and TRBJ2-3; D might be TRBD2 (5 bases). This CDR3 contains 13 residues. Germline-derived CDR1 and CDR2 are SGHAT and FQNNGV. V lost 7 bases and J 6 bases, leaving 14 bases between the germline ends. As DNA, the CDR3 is TGTGCCAGCAACTATGCGGGCGCGGATACGCAGTATTTT. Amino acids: CASNYAGADTQYF.

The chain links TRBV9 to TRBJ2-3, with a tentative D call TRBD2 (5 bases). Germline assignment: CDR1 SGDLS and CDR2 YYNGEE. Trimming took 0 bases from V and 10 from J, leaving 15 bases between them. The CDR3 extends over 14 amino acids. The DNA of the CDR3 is TGTGCCAGCAGCGTAGATCCGGGGATGACTGCGCAGTATTTT. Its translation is CASSVDPGMTAQYF.

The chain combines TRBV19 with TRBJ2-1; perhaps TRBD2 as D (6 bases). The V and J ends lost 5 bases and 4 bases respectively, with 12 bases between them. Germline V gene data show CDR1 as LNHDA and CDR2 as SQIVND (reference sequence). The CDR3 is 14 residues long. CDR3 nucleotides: TGTGCCAGTAGTGTGGGGGGATTGTACAATGAGCAGTTCTTC. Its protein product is CASSVGGLYNEQFF.

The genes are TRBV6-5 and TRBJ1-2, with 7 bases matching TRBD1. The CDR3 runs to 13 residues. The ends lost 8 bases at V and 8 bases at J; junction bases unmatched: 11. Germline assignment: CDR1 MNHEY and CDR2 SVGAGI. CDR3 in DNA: TGTGCCAGCTGGACAGGCCGGTTGGGGGGCTACACCTTC. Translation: CASWTGRLGGYTF.

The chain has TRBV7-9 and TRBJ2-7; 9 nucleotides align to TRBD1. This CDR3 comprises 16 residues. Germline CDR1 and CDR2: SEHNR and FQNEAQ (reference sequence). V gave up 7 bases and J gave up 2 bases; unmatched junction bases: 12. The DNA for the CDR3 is TGTGCCAGCACCGTGAGGGGGGGGACAGGGACCTACGAGCAGTACTTC. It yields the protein CASTVRGGTGTYEQYF.